The 16 T cell receptor beta chains presented below share a single source sample, sequenced in a study of T-cell reconstitution after alpha-beta-depleted transplantation in children. TCRbeta library construction was performed incorporating unique molecular identifiers. TCRdb used MiXCR to reprocess the PCR reads, holding one entry per CDR3 protein. The sample carries fewer than 350,000 distinct CDR3 sequences, approximately 10% recorded once. The sample in question was peripheral blood, obtained 180 days after TCRalphabeta/CD19-depleted stem cell transplant. The origin of the receptors is a male patient aged 2-9 years who had a stem cell transplant for chronic granulomatous disease, so the T cells may come from the graft donor.

This clonotype has at least ten counts. The chain uses TRBV6-9 and TRBJ2-2; the D is unclear. V was shortened by 7 bases and J by 5 bases, with 11 bases between the two germline ends. Germline V gives CDR1 MNHGY, CDR2 SVAAGI. The CDR3 spans 13 residues. The CDR3 nucleotides read TGTGCCAGCATAGCCCCCCGTACCGGGGAGCTGTTTTTT. Translating gives CASIAPRTGELFF.

This clonotype has ten or more counts. The rearrangement joins TRBV2 to TRBJ2-5, with no clear D. Trimming stripped 5 bases from V and 5 bases from J, with 21 bases between. The CDR3 is 16 residues long. Per the germline V gene, CDR1 is SNHLY and CDR2 is FYNNEI. CDR3 DNA sequence: TGTGCCAGCAGTTCCGGGCAGGCGCCTGTCCTGGAGACCCAGTACTTC. This sequence encodes CASSSGQAPVLETQYF.

The sample holds many counts of this clonotype. V usage is TRBV7-9 and J usage is TRBJ2-3; D is unresolved. V lost 4 bases and J 5 bases, leaving 7 bases between the germline ends. The CDR3 is 12 amino acids. The germline V gene encodes CDR1 SEHNR and CDR2 FQNEAQ (reference sequence). CDR3 loop: CASSSEGDTQYF. DNA of the CDR3: TGTGCCAGCAGCTCCGAAGGAGATACGCAGTATTTT.

This clonotype was recorded many times. This sequence joins TRBV7-9 and TRBJ2-1; D not certain. The ends were cut back, 2 bases at V and 7 bases at J, with 9 bases in the middle. Germline V gene data show CDR1 as SEHNR and CDR2 as FQNEAQ (reference sequence). There are 13 residues in the CDR3. CDR3 coding DNA: TGTGCCAGCAGCTTACTACTTTTAAATGAGCAGTTCTTC. This gives the protein CASSLLLLNEQFF.

This clonotype was counted at least ten times. V and J are TRBV20-1 and TRBJ2-5; D is unresolved. V lost 6 bases to trimming and J lost 3 bases, with 14 bases between them. The CDR3 sequence is 13 residues long. Germline V gene data show CDR1 as DFQATT and CDR2 as SNEGSKA (reference sequence). In DNA, the CDR3 is TGCAGTGCCCCGTTCATGGGGAAAGAGACCCAGTACTTC. Amino acids: CSAPFMGKETQYF.

This clonotype occurred many times. The CDR3 reads CASSSVGRGTGELFF. The CDR3 nucleotides read TGTGCCAGCAGCTCCGTAGGGCGGGGCACCGGGGAGCTGTTTTTT. The gene calls are TRBV11-2 and TRBJ2-2; weak D call: TRBD2 (6 bases). V lost 4 bases and J 4 bases, leaving 13 bases between the germline ends. Germline V gene data show CDR1 as SGHAT and CDR2 as FQNNGV. There are 15 residues in the CDR3.

This clonotype was picked up many times. This chain connects TRBV6-5 to TRBJ1-1; D may be TRBD1 (6 bases). Per germline, CDR1 MNHEY and CDR2 SVGAGI. The CDR3 runs 16 residues. Trimming took off 0 bases at V and 0 bases at J, with 11 bases between the two ends. CDR3 amino acids: CASSYSTGTLNTEAFF. CDR3 coding DNA: TGTGCCAGCAGTTACTCAACAGGGACTTTGAACACTGAAGCTTTCTTT.

This clonotype was observed many times. This sequence joins TRBV27 and TRBJ1-1; no clear D. Germline V gene data show CDR1 as MNHEY and CDR2 as SMNVEV (reference sequence). CDR3 length: 17 amino acids. V gave up 5 bases and J gave up 5 bases, with 24 bases separating them. The CDR3 region has the DNA TGTGCCAGCAGTCCGGAGACGGGAGGGATAAGGTGGACTGAAGCTTTCTTT. Its protein product is CASSPETGGIRWTEAFF.

This clonotype appeared many times. The V call is TRBV6-2 or TRBV6-3, the J call TRBJ2-1, with D possibly matching TRBD2 (6 bases). CDR3 length equals 15 residues. Per the germline V gene, CDR1 is MNHEY and CDR2 is SVGEGT. The V end lost 1 base, the J end lost 8 bases, and 15 bases lay between the germline ends. This CDR3 reads CASSYLGGTPDEQFF. The CDR3 nucleotides read TGTGCCAGCAGTTACTTGGGGGGAACCCCCGATGAGCAGTTCTTC.

At least ten counts were recorded for this clonotype. The chain carries TRBV28 and TRBJ2-5; 7 nucleotides agree with TRBD2. Germline V gene lookup returns CDR1 MDHEN and CDR2 SYDVKM. The CDR3 totals 13 residues. V shed 6 bases, J shed 5 bases, and the junction held 6 bases outside the gene matches. The CDR3 loop reads CASSSSGRETQYF. In nucleotides, the CDR3 is TGTGCCAGCAGCTCTAGCGGCCGGGAGACCCAGTACTTC.

This clonotype was observed a handful of times. The CDR3 sequence: CASSLGPGQTYEQYF. As DNA, the CDR3 is TGTGCCAGCAGCTTAGGCCCGGGACAGACCTACGAGCAGTACTTC. This chain uses TRBV7-2 with TRBJ2-7, with 7 bases lining up with TRBD1. Germline CDR1 reads SGHTA; CDR2 reads FQGNSA. This CDR3 is 15 amino acids long. After removal of 1 base from V and 2 bases from J, the junction contained 5 bases not matched to a gene.

This rearrangement joins TRBV4-2 to TRBJ2-7; the D is unclear. The CDR3 loop spans 13 amino acids. Germline CDR1 is LGHNA and CDR2 is YNFKEQ. Trimming removed 4 bases from V and 3 bases from J, with 10 bases in between. The CDR3 DNA reads TGTGCCAGCAGCCGTGGGCCAGTCTACGAGCAGTACTTC. Its protein product is CASSRGPVYEQYF.

This clonotype showed up many times. The chain joins TRBV12-3 or TRBV12-4 to TRBJ2-5; D is unresolved. The CDR3 covers 11 residues. V lost 8 bases and J 13 bases, leaving 17 bases between the germline ends. CDR3 DNA sequence: TGTGCCAGCTCGCAACCGGGCCCCGTGTACTTC. Its translation: CASSQPGPVYF.

The V call is TRBV30, the J call TRBJ1-1; TRBD1 matches 8 bases. J lost 5 bases, V lost 0 bases, and 8 bases had no gene match. CDR1 and CDR2 from the germline V gene are GTSNPN and SVGIG (reference sequence). The CDR3 length is 15 residues. The chain's CDR3 is CAWSVSGQGATEAFF. In DNA, the CDR3 is TGTGCCTGGAGTGTGAGTGGGCAGGGGGCAACTGAAGCTTTCTTT.

This clonotype showed up many times. The J gene is TRBJ2-1, the V gene TRBV6-2 or TRBV6-3, with D perhaps matching TRBD1 (7 bases). CDR3 length equals 16 residues. Germline V gene data show CDR1 as MNHEY and CDR2 as SVGEGT. V was cut by 2 bases and J by 3 bases, with 14 bases left in between. The CDR3 bases are TGTGCCAGCAGTTACCCCCCAGGGGGGTACTACAATGAGCAGTTCTTC. Its protein product is CASSYPPGGYYNEQFF.

This clonotype showed up many times. The chain uses TRBV3-1 and TRBJ2-6; TRBD1 aligns across 7 bases. Trimming took 3 bases from V and 0 from J; bases not matched to a gene: 5. Germline lookup yields CDR1 LGHDT and CDR2 YNNKEL (reference sequence). The CDR3 extends over 17 amino acids. The CDR3 nucleotides are TGTGCCAGCAGCCATAGGGACAGCTACTCTGGGGCCAACGTCCTGACTTTC. This gives the protein CASSHRDSYSGANVLTF. Looking up the rest from reference TRBV3-1 and TRBJ2-6 gives the full variable domain: DTAVSQTPKYLVTQMGNDKSIKCEQNLGHDTMYWYKQDSKKFLKIMFSYNNKELIINETVPNRFSPKSPDKAHLNLHINSLELGDSAVYFCASSHRDSYSGANVLTFGAGSRLTVL.